Below, 5 T cell receptor beta chains from the same sample are listed, as sequenced in a study of cytomegalovirus exposure and HLA in healthy donors. Libraries were prepared by immunoSEQ multiplex PCR; TCRdb keeps only in-frame clonotypes and omits some of them. The profile shows roughly 200,000 clones, approximately 78% of them singletons. Material for sequencing was PBMCs. Receptors were obtained from a young woman in good health and CMV-seronegative.

The V and J genes are TRBV10-2 and TRBJ1-2, with 7 nucleotides matching TRBD1. After removal of 0 bases from V and 2 bases from J, the junction contained 3 bases not matched to a gene. Germline lookup yields CDR1 WSHSY and CDR2 SAAADI. This CDR3 comprises 15 residues. The CDR3 protein is CASSESTGANYGYTF. The CDR3 bases are TGCGCCAGCAGTGAGTCTACAGGGGCCAACTATGGCTACACCTTC.

This clone was counted only a few times. This chain uses TRBV29-1 with TRBJ1-5; unclear D gene. In germline, CDR1 is SQVTM, CDR2 ANQGSEA. V dropped 4 bases and J dropped 2 bases, with 6 bases sitting between them. This CDR3 is 12 amino acids long. CDR3 nucleotides: TGCAGCGTTGGGGCCCGCAATCAGCCCCAGCATTTT. Translated: CSVGARNQPQHF.

The chain is built from TRBV5-1 and TRBJ2-1, with D unresolved. Germline loops: CDR1 SGHRS, CDR2 YFSETQ. CDR3 length: 13 residues. V was shortened by 0 bases and J by 6 bases, with 7 bases between the two germline ends. The chain's CDR3 is CASSLATFNEQFF. The DNA of the CDR3 is TGCGCCAGCAGCTTGGCCACATTCAATGAGCAGTTCTTC. Together with reference TRBV5-1 and TRBJ2-1, the CDR3 gives the full variable domain: KAGVTQTPRYLIKTRGQQVTLSCSPISGHRSVSWYQQTPGQGLQFLFEYFSETQRNKGNFPGRFSGRQFSNSRSEMNVSTLELGDSALYLCASSLATFNEQFFGPGTRLTVL.

V is TRBV28 and J is TRBJ1-1, with 7 bases identical to TRBD1. Trimming took 2 bases from V and 10 from J; bases not matched to a gene: 10. Germline loops: CDR1 MDHEN, CDR2 SYDVKM. The CDR3 sequence is 14 residues long. The CDR3 protein is CASSLEALSGGAFF. CDR3 nucleotides: TGTGCCAGCAGTTTAGAAGCCCTCTCAGGGGGAGCTTTCTTT.

The J gene is TRBJ2-1, the V gene TRBV4-1; tentative D call: TRBD2 (6 bases). The length of the CDR3 is 15 residues. Deletions cut 1 base from V and 3 bases from J, with 10 bases between. Germline CDR1 is MGHRA and CDR2 is YSYEKL. CDR3 residues: CASSQAGLNYNEQFF. For the CDR3, the DNA is TGCGCCAGCAGCCAAGCGGGACTTAACTACAATGAGCAGTTCTTC.